This TCR beta chain was captured by sequencing in a study of blood T cell repertoires in COVID-19. Whole-study context: The United States, Italy and Spain provided the acute and convalescent COVID-19 samples. PBMCs, B-cell-depleted T cells, or T cells provided the cDNA or gDNA that made up the material.

Authors' data handling: For nucleated cells, counts were estimated from reference gene primer amplification. Profiled with immunoSEQ multiplex PCR; TCRdb holds only in-frame clones, not every one. V, J and clone size derive from that table, while D and trimming were established from the DNA sequence. The repertoire holds about 110,000 clones, with over 70% as singletons. V lost 4 bases to trimming and J lost 6 bases, with 6 bases between them. Germline V CDR1 and CDR2: SGDLS, YYNGEE. CDR3 length: 11 amino acids. The sequence was collected from a human donor with acute or convalescent COVID-19. The donor label of this sample is uncertain. The chain combines TRBV9 with TRBJ2-3; D unclear. The sample comprised peripheral blood. CDR3 sequence (DNA): TGTGCCAGCAGCATTATGGATACGCAGTATTTT. It translates to CASSIMDTQYF.